The 14 T cell receptor beta chains below were found in one sample sequenced in a study of blood T cell repertoires in COVID-19. Sequencing used immunoSEQ multiplex PCR; TCRdb keeps in-frame clones, though not all of them. The data contain hundreds of thousands of clones, 75% to 90% of them seen just once; the ten biggest clones take up roughly 1.1%. The sequenced sample was PBMCs or T cells enriched from blood (not recorded which). The receptors come from a man in his thirties or forties who had recovered from COVID-19.

This rearrangement joins TRBV19 to TRBJ2-3; D is unresolved. The germline V and J ends were trimmed by 4 bases and 0 bases, with 8 bases remaining between them. The CDR3 is made up of 14 amino acids. Germline V lookup: CDR1 LNHDA, CDR2 SQIVND (reference sequence). As DNA, the CDR3 is TGTGCCAGTAGTAAAACAGCTAGCACAGATACGCAGTATTTT. Protein: CASSKTASTDTQYF.

The chain has TRBV2 and TRBJ2-7; possibly TRBD2 for D (5 bases). V lost 7 bases and J lost 0, with 16 bases in between. Germline V gene lookup returns CDR1 SNHLY and CDR2 FYNNEI. This CDR3 region has 15 residues. CDR3 sequence reads: CASTVEAGISYEQYF. The CDR3 coding sequence is TGTGCCAGCACGGTTGAGGCGGGCATCTCCTACGAGCAGTACTTC.

This rearrangement joins TRBV7-9 to TRBJ2-1; TRBD2 agrees at 7 bases. Germline V CDR1 and CDR2: SEHNR, FQNEAQ (reference sequence). The CDR3 is 15 amino acids. J gave up 4 bases and V 5 bases, and 8 bases lay outside the gene matches. The CDR3 loop reads CASSPSGIGYNEQFF. CDR3 nucleotide sequence: TGTGCCAGCAGCCCGAGCGGGATTGGTTACAATGAGCAGTTCTTC. The whole variable domain, filled in from reference TRBV7-9 and TRBJ2-1, reads DTGVSQNPRHKITKRGQNVTFRCDPISEHNRLYWYRQTLGQGPEFLTYFQNEAQLEKSRLLSDRFSAERPKGSFSTLEIQRTEQGDSAMYLCASSPSGIGYNEQFFGPGTRLTVL.

This clone was observed once. This chain uses TRBV7-2 with TRBJ2-6, with TRBD1 identical over 7 bases. Germline lookup yields CDR1 SGHTA and CDR2 FQGNSA. The V gene end was trimmed by 5 bases and the J gene end by 4 bases; junction bases not matched to a gene: 5. The CDR3 covers 15 residues. In DNA, the CDR3 is TGTGCCAGCAGCGTACAGGGGACCGGGGCCAACGTCCTGACTTTC. Translating gives CASSVQGTGANVLTF.

V and J are TRBV15 and TRBJ2-7, with TRBD2 as a possible D gene (5 bases). The V gene's germline CDR1 is LNHNV and CDR2 YYDKDF (reference sequence). There are 15 residues in the CDR3. V dropped 0 bases and J dropped 2 bases, with 11 bases sitting between them. The CDR3 protein is CATSRDVGNTYEQYF. The CDR3 bases are TGTGCCACCAGCAGAGATGTCGGGAACACCTACGAGCAGTACTTC.

The rearrangement uses TRBV30 and TRBJ2-3; 13 nucleotides match TRBD2. Germline values: CDR1 GTSNPN, CDR2 SVGIG (reference sequence). The length of the CDR3 is 17 residues. V dropped 2 bases and J dropped 2; count of bases not matched to a gene: 7. The DNA for the CDR3 is TGTGCCTGGAGTAGGACTAGCGGGAGAGGGGCCACAGATACGCAGTATTTT. Translation: CAWSRTSGRGATDTQYF. The full variable domain, with the rest looked up from reference TRBV30 and TRBJ2-3, is SQTIHQWPATLVQPVGSPLSLECTVEGTSNPNLYWYRQAAGRGLQLLFYSVGIGQISSEVPQNLSASRPQDRQFILSSKKLLLSDSGFYLCAWSRTSGRGATDTQYFGPGTRLTVL.

This chain joins TRBV29-1 and TRBJ2-5; 10 nucleotides match TRBD1. The germline V gene encodes CDR1 SQVTM and CDR2 ANQGSEA. The CDR3 totals 19 residues. The trim removed 4 bases at V and 2 bases at J, leaving 19 bases unmatched. DNA of the CDR3: TGCAGCGTTGGACGGATCGGGACAGGGGCGCCTGGGAGGCAAGAGACCCAGTACTTC. It translates to CSVGRIGTGAPGRQETQYF.

The chain carries TRBV27 and TRBJ2-7, with 14 bases that match TRBD2. V lost 6 bases and J lost 2; bases outside the gene matches: 6. The V gene's germline CDR1 is MNHEY and CDR2 SMNVEV (reference sequence). The CDR3 contains 16 residues. The CDR3 loop reads CASRQPGLAGAYEQYF. The CDR3 region has the DNA TGTGCCAGCAGACAACCGGGACTAGCGGGAGCCTACGAGCAGTACTTC.

Points on this clone: Distinct nucleotide sequences in the sample also encode this CDR3. The chain joins TRBV19 to TRBJ1-3, with 7 bases fitting TRBD1. V dropped 6 bases and J dropped 0; count of bases not matched to a gene: 2. There are 14 residues in the CDR3. The germline V gene has CDR1 LNHDA and CDR2 SQIVND (reference sequence). The CDR3 here is CASSRTGSGNTIYF. The CDR3 DNA is TGTGCCAGTAGCCGGACAGGCTCTGGAAACACCATATATTTT.

This clone was counted a single time. The rearrangement links TRBV18 to TRBJ1-4; the D is unclear. Germline values: CDR1 KGHSH, CDR2 LQKENI. The CDR3 loop spans 16 amino acids. The ends were cut back, 1 base at V and 0 bases at J, with 9 bases in the middle. The CDR3, as DNA: TGTGCCAGCTCACCACTGGCAGTTGCAACTAATGAAAAACTGTTTTTT. This translates into CASSPLAVATNEKLFF.

This chain uses TRBV3-1 (or the pseudogene TRBV3-2) with TRBJ1-4; 7 bases are a match to TRBD1. The CDR3 sequence is 14 residues long. CDR1 LGHDT and CDR2 YNNKEL come from the germline V gene (reference sequence). With 6 bases clipped from V and 8 bases from J, the junction kept 9 bases outside the gene matches. DNA for the CDR3: TGTGCCAGCAGACGCACAGGGGCAGGGGAAAAACTGTTTTTT. Protein product: CASRRTGAGEKLFF.

The rearrangement joins TRBV28 to TRBJ1-5; possibly TRBD1 for D (6 bases). The CDR3 is made up of 15 amino acids. Germline values: CDR1 MDHEN, CDR2 SYDVKM. With 5 bases removed from V and 5 bases from J, the gap between germline ends came to 16 bases. The CDR3 bases are TGTGCCAGCAGTCTACGGACAGCCGGGTATCAGCCCCAGCATTTT. Translated: CASSLRTAGYQPQHF.

This chain uses TRBV6-5 with TRBJ2-5; 7 nucleotides match TRBD2. This CDR3 is 15 amino acids long. Trimming at V came to 6 bases and at J to 9 bases, leaving 16 bases not matched to a gene. Germline-derived CDR1 and CDR2 are MNHEY and SVGAGI. This chain's CDR3 is CASRRGVGGSTAQYF. DNA for the CDR3: TGTGCCAGCAGGAGGGGTGTCGGCGGGAGTACGGCCCAGTACTTC.

The V gene is TRBV7-2, the J gene TRBJ2-2, with 8 bases matching TRBD1. Germline V CDR1 and CDR2: SGHTA, FQGNSA. The junction had 6 bases not matched to a gene; V was cut back by 5 bases and J by 7 bases. This CDR3 has 14 amino acids. CDR3: CASSTQGVSGELFF. The CDR3 DNA sequence: TGTGCCAGCAGCACACAGGGGGTCAGCGGGGAGCTGTTTTTT.